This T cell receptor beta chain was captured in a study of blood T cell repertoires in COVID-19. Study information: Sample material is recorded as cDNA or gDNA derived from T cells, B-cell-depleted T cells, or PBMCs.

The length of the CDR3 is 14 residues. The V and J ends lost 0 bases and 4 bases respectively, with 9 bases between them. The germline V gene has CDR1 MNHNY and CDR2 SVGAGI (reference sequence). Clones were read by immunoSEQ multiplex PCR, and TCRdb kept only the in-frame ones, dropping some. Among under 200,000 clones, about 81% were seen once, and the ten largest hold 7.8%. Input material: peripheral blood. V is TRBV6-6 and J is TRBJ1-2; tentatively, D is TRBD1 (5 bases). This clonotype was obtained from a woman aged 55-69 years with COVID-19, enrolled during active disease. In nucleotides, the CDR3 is TGTGCCAGCAGTTACTCCATAGACAGCTATGGCTACACCTTC. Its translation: CASSYSIDSYGYTF.